This T cell receptor beta chain was profiled in a study of a mutant IDH1 vaccine in newly diagnosed glioma. Study-wide context: Initiation of the vaccine course occurred 4-6 weeks after radiotherapy alone, or alongside temozolomide cycles. V12 took place at week 35, and V13 at week 47. Patients were pretreated with radiotherapy, temozolomide, or both, mostly both.

Assay: immunoSEQ multiplex PCR; the TCRdb copy retains only in-frame clones and omits some. The repertoire holds tens of thousands of clones, with 86% as singletons. Sample time point: week 35, safety follow-up. Vaccine doses each comprised 300 ug of mutant IDH1 20-mer peptide, with topical imiquimod. After removal of 4 bases from V and 7 bases from J, the junction contained 13 bases not matched to a gene. Germline CDR1 reads SGHRS; CDR2 reads YFSETQ. This CDR3 region has 16 residues. For this clone: Its antigen is not known.

The source was PBMCs, collected from a glioma patient whose treatment included an IDH1 peptide vaccine. The receptor was isolated from a man aged 40-49 years with glioma. The chain carries TRBV5-1 and TRBJ2-1; 8 bases fit TRBD2. The CDR3 nucleotides read TGCGCCAGCAGCCCGCGGGAAGGCGGGAGGAGTAATGAGCAGTTCTTC. Its translation: CASSPREGGRSNEQFF. Together with reference TRBV5-1 and TRBJ2-1, the CDR3 gives the full variable domain: KAGVTQTPRYLIKTRGQQVTLSCSPISGHRSVSWYQQTPGQGLQFLFEYFSETQRNKGNFPGRFSGRQFSNSRSEMNVSTLELGDSALYLCASSPREGGRSNEQFFGPGTRLTVL.